These 5 T cell receptor beta chains share one sample of origin, sequenced in a study of cytomegalovirus exposure and HLA in healthy donors. With 60 Vbeta and 13 Jbeta primers, the PCR was carried out. The repertoire was sequenced with immunoSEQ multiplex PCR; TCRdb's copy has only in-frame clones and lacks some. Found here are 100,000 or so clones, around 80% of them singletons; the top ten hold 7.3%. Sequencing was performed on PBMCs. The receptors derive from a man aged 25 to 40 in good health and CMV-seronegative.

The chain employs TRBV4-1 and TRBJ2-7; 11 bases agree with TRBD2. Losses at the gene ends were 4 bases for V and 1 base for J; bases not matched to a gene: 6. The CDR3 is 16 amino acids. The germline gives CDR1 MGHRA, CDR2 YSYEKL. In DNA form, the CDR3 reads TGCGCCAGCAGCCGAGGACTAGCGGGTAATTCCTACGAGCAGTACTTC. Encoded protein: CASSRGLAGNSYEQYF.

The chain carries TRBV7-9 and TRBJ1-1, with 8 positions matching TRBD1. Germline loops: CDR1 SEHNR, CDR2 FQNEAQ (reference sequence). CDR3 length: 17 amino acids. Unmatched junction bases numbered 10, after V lost 0 bases and J lost 4 bases. CDR3 coding DNA: TGTGCCAGCAGCTTAGCGCCCTCAGGGGGCAGGAGCACTGAAGCTTTCTTT. It codes for CASSLAPSGGRSTEAFF.

This clone was observed a few times. As DNA, the CDR3 is TGCGCCAGCAGCCAAGGAGTACGAGATACGCAGTATTTT. Translated, it gives CASSQGVRDTQYF. The chain joins TRBV4-3 to TRBJ2-3; no firm D call. This CDR3 has 13 amino acids. Trimming removed 1 base from V and 5 bases from J, with 7 bases in between. In germline, CDR1 is LGHNA, CDR2 YSLEER.

This clone came up a few times. CDR3 in amino acids: CASSGGRADTGELFF. Here the CDR3 DNA reads TGTGCCAGCAGTGGGGGGAGGGCCGATACCGGGGAGCTGTTTTTT. The chain is built from TRBV2 and TRBJ2-2; TRBD2 aligns across 7 bases. The CDR3 totals 15 residues. The V segment lost 4 bases and the J segment 5 bases; nucleotides outside the gene matches: 7. The germline V gene has CDR1 SNHLY and CDR2 FYNNEI. Looking up the rest from reference TRBV2 and TRBJ2-2 gives the full variable domain: EPEVTQTPSHQVTQMGQEVILRCVPISNHLYFYWYRQILGQKVEFLVSFYNNEISEKSEIFDDQFSVERPDGSNFTLKIRSTKLEDSAMYFCASSGGRADTGELFFGEGSRLTVL.

The sample holds a few counts of this clone. The chain combines TRBV5-6 with TRBJ1-3, with 8 bases that match TRBD1. V lost 4 bases and J lost 2; bases outside the gene matches: 5. The CDR3 runs to 15 residues. Germline V gene data show CDR1 as SGHDT and CDR2 as YYEEEE. Here the CDR3 reads CASSTQGAPGNTIYF. In DNA form, the CDR3 reads TGTGCCAGCAGCACCCAGGGGGCGCCTGGAAACACCATATATTTT.